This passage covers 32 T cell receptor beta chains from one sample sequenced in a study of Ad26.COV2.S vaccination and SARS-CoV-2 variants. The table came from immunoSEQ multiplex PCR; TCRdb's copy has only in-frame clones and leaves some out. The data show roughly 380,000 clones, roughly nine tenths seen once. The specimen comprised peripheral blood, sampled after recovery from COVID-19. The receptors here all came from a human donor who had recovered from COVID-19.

This CDR3 reads CASSSSGGAFYNEQFF. In DNA, the CDR3 is TGTGCCAGTAGTAGTAGCGGGGGGGCCTTCTACAATGAGCAGTTCTTC. This chain links TRBV19 with TRBJ2-1, with 11 bases that match TRBD2. The trim removed 4 bases at V and 3 bases at J, leaving 5 bases unmatched. Germline V lookup: CDR1 LNHDA, CDR2 SQIVND (reference sequence). The CDR3 extends over 16 amino acids.

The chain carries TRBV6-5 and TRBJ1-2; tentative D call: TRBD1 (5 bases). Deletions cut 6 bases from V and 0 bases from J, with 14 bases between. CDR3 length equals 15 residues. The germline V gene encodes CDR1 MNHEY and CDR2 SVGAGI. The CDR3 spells CASRGQGASNYGYTF. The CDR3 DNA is TGTGCCAGCAGAGGCCAGGGAGCATCTAACTATGGCTACACCTTC.

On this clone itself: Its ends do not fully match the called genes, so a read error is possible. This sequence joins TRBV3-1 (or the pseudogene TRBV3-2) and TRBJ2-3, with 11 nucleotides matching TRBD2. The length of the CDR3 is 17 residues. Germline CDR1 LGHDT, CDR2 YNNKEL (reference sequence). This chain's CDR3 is CASSQGATSGGTDTQYF. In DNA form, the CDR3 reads TGTGCCAGCAGCCAAGGGGCTACTAGCGGGGGCACTGATACGCAGTATTTT.

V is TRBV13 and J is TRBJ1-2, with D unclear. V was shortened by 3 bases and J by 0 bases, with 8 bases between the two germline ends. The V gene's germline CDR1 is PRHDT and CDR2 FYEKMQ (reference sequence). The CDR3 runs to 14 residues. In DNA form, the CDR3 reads TGTGCCAGCAGCTTCAGCGAAACTAACTATGGCTACACCTTC. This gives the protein CASSFSETNYGYTF. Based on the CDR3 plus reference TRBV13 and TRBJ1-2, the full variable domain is AAGVIQSPRHLIKEKRETATLKCYPIPRHDTVYWYQQGPGQDPQFLISFYEKMQSDKGSIPDRFSAQQFSDYHSELNMSSLELGDSALYFCASSFSETNYGYTFGSGTRLTVV.

CDR3 residues: CASSSGTGVRTEAFF. CDR3 coding DNA: TGTGCCAGCAGCTCCGGGACAGGGGTAAGGACTGAAGCTTTCTTT. The chain links TRBV7-3 to TRBJ1-1; 10 bases agree with TRBD1. The CDR3 length is 15 residues. The V gene's germline CDR1 is SGHTA and CDR2 FQGTGA. The V segment lost 4 bases and the J segment 5 bases; nucleotides outside the gene matches: 7.

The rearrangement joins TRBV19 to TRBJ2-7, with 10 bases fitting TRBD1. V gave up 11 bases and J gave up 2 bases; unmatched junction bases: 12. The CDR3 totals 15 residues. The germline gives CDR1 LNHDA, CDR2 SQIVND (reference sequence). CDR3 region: CASNPRDRGPYEQYF. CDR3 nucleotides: TGTGCCTCAAACCCCCGGGACAGGGGACCCTACGAGCAGTACTTC.

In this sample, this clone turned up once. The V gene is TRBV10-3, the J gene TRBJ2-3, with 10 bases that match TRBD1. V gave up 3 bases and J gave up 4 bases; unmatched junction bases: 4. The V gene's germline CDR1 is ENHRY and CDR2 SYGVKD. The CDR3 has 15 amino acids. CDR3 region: CAISDEGQGPDTQYF. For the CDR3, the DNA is TGTGCCATCAGTGACGAGGGACAGGGGCCAGATACGCAGTATTTT.

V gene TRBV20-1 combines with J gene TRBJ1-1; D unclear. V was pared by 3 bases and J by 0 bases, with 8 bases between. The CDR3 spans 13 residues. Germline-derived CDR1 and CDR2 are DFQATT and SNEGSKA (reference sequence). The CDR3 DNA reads TGCAGTGCTAGTTTACAGATGAACACTGAAGCTTTCTTT. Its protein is CSASLQMNTEAFF.

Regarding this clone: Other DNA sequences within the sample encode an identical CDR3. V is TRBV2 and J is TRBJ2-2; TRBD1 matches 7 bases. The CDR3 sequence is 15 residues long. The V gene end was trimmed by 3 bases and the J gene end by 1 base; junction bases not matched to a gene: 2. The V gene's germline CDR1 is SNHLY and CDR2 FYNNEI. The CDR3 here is CASSEWTGNTGELFF. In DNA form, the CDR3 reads TGTGCCAGCAGTGAGTGGACAGGGAACACCGGGGAGCTGTTTTTT.

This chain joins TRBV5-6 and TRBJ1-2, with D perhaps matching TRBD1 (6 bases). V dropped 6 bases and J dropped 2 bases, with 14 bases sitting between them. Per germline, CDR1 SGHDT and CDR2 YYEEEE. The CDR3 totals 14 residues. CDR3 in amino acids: CASNPWGQNYGYTF. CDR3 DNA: TGTGCCAGCAACCCTTGGGGGCAGAACTATGGCTACACCTTC.

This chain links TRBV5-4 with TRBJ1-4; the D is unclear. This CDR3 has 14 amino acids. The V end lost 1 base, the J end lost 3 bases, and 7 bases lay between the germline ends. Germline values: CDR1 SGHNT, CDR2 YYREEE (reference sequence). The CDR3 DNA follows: TGTGCCAGCAGCTTGAGGGTAGCTAATGAAAAACTGTTTTTT. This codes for CASSLRVANEKLFF.

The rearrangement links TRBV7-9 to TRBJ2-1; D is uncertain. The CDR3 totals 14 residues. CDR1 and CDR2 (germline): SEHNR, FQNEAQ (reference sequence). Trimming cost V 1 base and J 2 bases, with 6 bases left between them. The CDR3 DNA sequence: TGTGCCAGCAGCTTAGAAGGGACCTACAATGAGCAGTTCTTC. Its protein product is CASSLEGTYNEQFF.

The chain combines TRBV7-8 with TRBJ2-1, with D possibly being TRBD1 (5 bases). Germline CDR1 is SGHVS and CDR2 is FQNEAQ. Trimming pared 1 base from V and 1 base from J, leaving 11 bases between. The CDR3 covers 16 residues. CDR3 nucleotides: TGTGCCAGCAGCTTAGACACAGGATCTTCCTACAATGAGCAGTTCTTC. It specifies CASSLDTGSSYNEQFF.

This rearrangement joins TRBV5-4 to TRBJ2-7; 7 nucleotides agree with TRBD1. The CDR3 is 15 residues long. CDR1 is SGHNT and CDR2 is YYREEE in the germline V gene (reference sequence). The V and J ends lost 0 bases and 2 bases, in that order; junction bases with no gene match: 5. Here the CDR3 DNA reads TGTGCCAGCAGCTTGGGTTCAGGGGGACCCTACGAGCAGTACTTC. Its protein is CASSLGSGGPYEQYF.

In DNA, the CDR3 is TGTGCCACCAGCCTAGGGGACAGGGACAATCAGCCCCAGCATTTT. It specifies CATSLGDRDNQPQHF. The chain joins TRBV15 to TRBJ1-5; 9 bases align to TRBD1. CDR3 size: 15 residues. The V gene end was trimmed by 5 bases and the J gene end by 3 bases; junction bases not matched to a gene: 5. Germline CDR1 LNHNV, CDR2 YYDKDF (reference sequence).

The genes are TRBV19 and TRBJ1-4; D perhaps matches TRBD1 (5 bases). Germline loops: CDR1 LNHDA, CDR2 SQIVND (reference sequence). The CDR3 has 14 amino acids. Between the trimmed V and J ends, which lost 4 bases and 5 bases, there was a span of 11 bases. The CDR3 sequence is CASSSGAENEKLFF. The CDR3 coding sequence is TGTGCCAGTAGTAGCGGGGCCGAAAATGAAAAACTGTTTTTT.

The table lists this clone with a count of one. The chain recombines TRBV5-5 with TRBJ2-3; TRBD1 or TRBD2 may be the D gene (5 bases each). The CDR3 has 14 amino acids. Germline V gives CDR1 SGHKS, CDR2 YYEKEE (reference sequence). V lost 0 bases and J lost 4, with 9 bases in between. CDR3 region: CASSLDGGPDTQYF. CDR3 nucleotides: TGTGCCAGCAGCTTGGATGGGGGACCAGATACGCAGTATTTT.

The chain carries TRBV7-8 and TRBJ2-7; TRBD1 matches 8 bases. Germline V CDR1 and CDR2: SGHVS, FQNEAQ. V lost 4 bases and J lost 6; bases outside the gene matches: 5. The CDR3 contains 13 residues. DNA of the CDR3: TGTGCCAGCAGCTACGGACAGGGATCCGAGCAGTACTTC. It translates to CASSYGQGSEQYF.

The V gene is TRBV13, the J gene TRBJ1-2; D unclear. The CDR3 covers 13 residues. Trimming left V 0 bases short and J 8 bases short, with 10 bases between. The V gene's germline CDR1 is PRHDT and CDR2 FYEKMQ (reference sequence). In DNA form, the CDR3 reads TGTGCCAGCAGCTTAGGTGGCTTCTTAGGCTACACCTTC. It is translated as CASSLGGFLGYTF.

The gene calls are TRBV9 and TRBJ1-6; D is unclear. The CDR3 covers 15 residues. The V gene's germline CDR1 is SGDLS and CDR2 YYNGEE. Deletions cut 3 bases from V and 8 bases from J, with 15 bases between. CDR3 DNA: TGTGCCAGCAGCGGTCTAACGGGAGGCGATTCACCCCTCCACTTT. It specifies CASSGLTGGDSPLHF.

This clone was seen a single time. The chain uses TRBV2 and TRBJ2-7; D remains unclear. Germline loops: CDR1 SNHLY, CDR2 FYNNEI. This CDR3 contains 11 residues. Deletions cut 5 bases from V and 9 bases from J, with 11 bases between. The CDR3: CASSFGYRQYF. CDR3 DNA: TGTGCCAGCAGTTTTGGTTATCGGCAGTACTTC.

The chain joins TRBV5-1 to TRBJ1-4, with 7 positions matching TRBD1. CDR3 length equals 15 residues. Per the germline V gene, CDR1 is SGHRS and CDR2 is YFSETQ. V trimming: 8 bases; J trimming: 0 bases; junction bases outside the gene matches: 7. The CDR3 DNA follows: TGCGCCAGTTCCGAGGGGGCTGCAACTAATGAAAAACTGTTTTTT. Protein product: CASSEGAATNEKLFF.

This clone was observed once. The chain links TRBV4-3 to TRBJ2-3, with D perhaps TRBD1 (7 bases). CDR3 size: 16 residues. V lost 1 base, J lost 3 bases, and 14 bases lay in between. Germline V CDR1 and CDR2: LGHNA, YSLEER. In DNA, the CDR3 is TGCGCCAGCAGCCAAGGACTCAGGGGGGATACAGATACGCAGTATTTT. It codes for CASSQGLRGDTDTQYF.

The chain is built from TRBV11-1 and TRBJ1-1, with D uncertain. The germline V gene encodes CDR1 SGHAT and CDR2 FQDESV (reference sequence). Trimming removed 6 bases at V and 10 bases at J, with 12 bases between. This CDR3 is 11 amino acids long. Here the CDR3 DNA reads TGTGCCAGCAGGGGTCAGATGCGAGCTTTCTTT. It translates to CASRGQMRAFF.

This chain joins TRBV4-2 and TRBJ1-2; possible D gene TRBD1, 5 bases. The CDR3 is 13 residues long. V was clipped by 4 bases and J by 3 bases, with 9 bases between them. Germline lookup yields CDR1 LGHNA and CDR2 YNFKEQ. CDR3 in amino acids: CASSPGRDYGYTF. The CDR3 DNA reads TGTGCCAGCAGCCCGGGCAGGGACTATGGCTACACCTTC.

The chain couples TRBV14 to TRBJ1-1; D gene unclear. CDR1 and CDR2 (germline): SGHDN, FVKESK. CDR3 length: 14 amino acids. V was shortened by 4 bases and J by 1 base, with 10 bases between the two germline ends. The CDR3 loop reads CASSPRTGNTEAFF. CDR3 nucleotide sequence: TGTGCCAGCAGCCCTCGGACTGGGAACACTGAAGCTTTCTTT.

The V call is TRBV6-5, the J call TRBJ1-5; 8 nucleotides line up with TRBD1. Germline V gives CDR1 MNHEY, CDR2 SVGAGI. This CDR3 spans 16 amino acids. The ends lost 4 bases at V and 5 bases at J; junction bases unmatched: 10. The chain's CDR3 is CASSSRTGSYYQPQHF. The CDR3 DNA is TGTGCCAGCAGTTCCCGGACAGGGTCTTATTATCAGCCCCAGCATTTT.

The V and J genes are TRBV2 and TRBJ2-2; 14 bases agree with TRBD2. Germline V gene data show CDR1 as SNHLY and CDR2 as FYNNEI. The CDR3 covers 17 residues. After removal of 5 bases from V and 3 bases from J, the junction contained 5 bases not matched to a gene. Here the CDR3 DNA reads TGTGCCAGCAGTTCGACTAGCGGGGGGGCGTACACCGGGGAGCTGTTTTTT. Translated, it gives CASSSTSGGAYTGELFF.

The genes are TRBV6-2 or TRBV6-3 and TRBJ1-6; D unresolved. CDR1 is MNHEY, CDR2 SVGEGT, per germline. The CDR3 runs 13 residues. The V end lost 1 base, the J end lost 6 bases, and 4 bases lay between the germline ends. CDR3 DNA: TGTGCCAGCAGTTACTTGGGTAATTCACCCCTCCACTTT. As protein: CASSYLGNSPLHF.

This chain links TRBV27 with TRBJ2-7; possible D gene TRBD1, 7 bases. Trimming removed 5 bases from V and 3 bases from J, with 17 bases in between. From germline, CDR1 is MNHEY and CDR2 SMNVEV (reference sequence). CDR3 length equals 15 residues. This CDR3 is CASSAQGRDSYEQYF. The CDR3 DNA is TGTGCCAGCAGTGCCCAGGGGCGGGACAGCTACGAGCAGTACTTC.

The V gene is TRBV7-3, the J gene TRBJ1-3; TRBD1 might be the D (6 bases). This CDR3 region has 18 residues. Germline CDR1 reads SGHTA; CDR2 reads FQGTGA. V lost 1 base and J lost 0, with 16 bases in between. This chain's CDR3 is CASSLIGGKALSGNTIYF. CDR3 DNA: TGTGCCAGCAGCTTAATTGGGGGCAAGGCTCTCTCTGGAAACACCATATATTTT. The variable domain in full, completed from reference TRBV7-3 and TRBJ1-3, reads GAGVSQTPSNKVTEKGKYVELRCDPISGHTALYWYRQSLGQGPEFLIYFQGTGAADDSGLPNDRFFAVRPEGSVSTLKIQRTERGDSAVYLCASSLIGGKALSGNTIYFGEGSWLTVV.

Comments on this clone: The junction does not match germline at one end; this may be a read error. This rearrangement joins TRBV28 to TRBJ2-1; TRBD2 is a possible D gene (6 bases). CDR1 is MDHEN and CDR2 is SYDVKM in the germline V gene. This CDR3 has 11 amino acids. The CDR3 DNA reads TGTGCCGGCAGCTTTGTCGGGGGAAAGTTCTTC. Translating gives CAGSFVGGKFF.